This entry concerns a single T cell receptor beta chain. A read error may explain this, as a much larger clone is one base away. The CDR3 extends over 13 amino acids. A second PCR, run for roughly 6 to 11 cycles, used a sample-barcoded 5' primer plus a J-beta primer mix. Each CDR3 protein gets one entry after TCRdb re-called the 5' RACE reads with MiXCR. This sample carries about 1.7 million distinct CDR3 sequences, about 30% of them seen once, and the ten largest clones take roughly 8%. This specimen belongs to a study of blood T cells in healthy people across ages. V usage is TRBV12-3 or TRBV12-4 and J usage is TRBJ2-6; no reliable D call. The sample taken for sequencing was blood. The origin of this receptor is a woman between 25 and 40 years old in good health. CDR3 in amino acids: CAGSKSGANVLTF. The CDR3 coding sequence is TGTGCCGGCAGCAAATCTGGGGCCAACGTCCTGACTTTC.